The 21 T cell receptor beta chains presented below share a single source sample, sequenced in a study of T cell repertoires in cytomegalovirus infection. Their recognized antigens are unknown. TCRdb re-called the reads through MiXCR, storing one row per CDR3 protein. In the table there are around 800,000 distinct CDR3 sequences, over 25% of which are singletons. This specimen consisted of cultured CD8+ T cells from PBMCs, obtained from culture after CMV antigen stimulation. These receptors all stem from a human donor in good health (CMV status not recorded). Some clones in this sample may be carry-over from other donors' samples.

CDR3 sequence (DNA): TGTGCCAGCAGTTTAGGGTTGGGGGCGGGGGGATCTCTGGAGACCCAGTACTTC. This codes for CASSLGLGAGGSLETQYF. The chain has TRBV12-3 or TRBV12-4 and TRBJ2-5, with TRBD2 identical over 8 bases. Losses at the gene ends were 1 base for V and 5 bases for J; bases not matched to a gene: 15. This CDR3 is 18 amino acids long.

The J gene is TRBJ2-1, the V gene TRBV6-1, with D perhaps being TRBD1 or TRBD2 (5 bases each). Germline V gene lookup returns CDR1 MNHNS and CDR2 SASEGT. V lost 1 base to trimming and J lost 7 bases, with 11 bases between them. This CDR3 is 14 amino acids long. CDR3 region: CASSEDGEGNEQFF. The CDR3 bases are TGTGCCAGCAGTGAAGACGGTGAGGGGAATGAGCAGTTCTTC.

The rearrangement links TRBV27 to TRBJ1-6; D perhaps matches TRBD1 (6 bases). The CDR3 is 15 residues long. Germline V lookup: CDR1 MNHEY, CDR2 SMNVEV (reference sequence). V dropped 3 bases and J dropped 10 bases, with 16 bases sitting between them. The DNA of the CDR3 is TGTGCCAGCAGTTTTGATGGGGGCCCTTGGTCACCCCTCCACTTT. This sequence encodes CASSFDGGPWSPLHF.

For this clonotype: A read error may be the cause here, since a much bigger clone is one base away. The chain employs TRBV19 and TRBJ2-2; 14 positions agree with TRBD2. This CDR3 is built from 18 residues. Germline values: CDR1 LNHDA, CDR2 SQIVND (reference sequence). The CDR3: CASSPRRTSGGTTGELVF. CDR3 DNA: TGTGCCAGTAGCCCTCGTCGGACTAGCGGGGGGACTACCGGGGAGCTGGTTTTT.

The V call is TRBV7-8, the J call TRBJ2-7, with D maybe TRBD1 (5 bases). The V and J ends lost 3 bases and 2 bases respectively, with 14 bases between them. The length of the CDR3 is 15 residues. Germline CDR1 and CDR2: SGHVS and FQNEAQ. The CDR3 nucleotides read TGTGCCAGCAGCTTCCCATGGGCAGGGCCCTACGAGCAGTACTTC. Protein product: CASSFPWAGPYEQYF.

This clonotype was counted a few times. The chain has TRBV12-3 or TRBV12-4 and TRBJ1-2, with D perhaps TRBD1 (5 bases). The CDR3 runs 14 residues. V was trimmed by 1 base and J by 1 base, leaving 7 bases between them. CDR3 region: CASSLGGDNYGYTF. In nucleotides, the CDR3 is TGTGCCAGCAGTTTAGGGGGGGATAACTATGGCTACACCTTC.

This clonotype was counted many times. The gene calls are TRBV7-2 and TRBJ2-7; D is possibly TRBD1 (6 bases). Germline lookup yields CDR1 SGHTA and CDR2 FQGNSA. CDR3 length: 14 amino acids. V lost 3 bases to trimming and J lost 2 bases, with 11 bases between them. The CDR3: CASSFTGFTYEQYF. CDR3 bases: TGTGCCAGCAGCTTTACAGGGTTTACCTACGAGCAGTACTTC.

This clonotype was recorded many times. This chain uses TRBV7-6 with TRBJ2-5, with 7 bases fitting TRBD1. Per germline, CDR1 SGHVS and CDR2 FNYEAQ. CDR3 length: 17 amino acids. Trimming at V came to 2 bases and at J to 2 bases, leaving 11 bases not matched to a gene. CDR3 sequence reads: CASSLNIWTGEQETQYF. CDR3 nucleotide sequence: TGTGCCAGCAGCTTAAACATATGGACAGGAGAACAAGAGACCCAGTACTTC.

This clonotype was recorded many times. V and J are TRBV7-2 and TRBJ1-2, with unresolved D. This CDR3 spans 19 amino acids. V was shortened by 5 bases and J by 6 bases, with 31 bases between the two germline ends. Germline V gene data show CDR1 as SGHTA and CDR2 as FQGNSA. CDR3 sequence: CASSHPPFTEAGVGDGYTF. The CDR3 nucleotides are TGTGCCAGCAGCCACCCACCGTTTACCGAAGCAGGCGTCGGAGATGGCTACACCTTC.

This rearrangement joins TRBV7-6 to TRBJ1-5; the match to TRBD1 covers 9 bases. CDR3 length equals 14 residues. The junction had 11 bases not matched to a gene; V was cut back by 10 bases and J by 7 bases. The germline V gene has CDR1 SGHVS and CDR2 FNYEAQ. This chain's CDR3 is CANRAGTGNQPQHF. CDR3 nucleotides: TGTGCCAACAGGGCCGGGACAGGGAACCAGCCCCAGCATTTT.

This clonotype was seen repeatedly, ten times or more. The CDR3 DNA is TGTGCCAGTAGGAGGGATAGCAATCAGCCCCAGCATTTT. Protein: CASRRDSNQPQHF. The V and J genes are TRBV27 and TRBJ1-5; D unclear. From germline, CDR1 is MNHEY and CDR2 SMNVEV (reference sequence). V lost 9 bases and J lost 0, with 9 bases in between. There are 13 residues in the CDR3.

V is TRBV7-9 and J is TRBJ1-1; 12 bases fit TRBD1. Per the germline V gene, CDR1 is SEHNR and CDR2 is FQNEAQ (reference sequence). This CDR3 region has 18 residues. Trimming cost V 5 bases and J 6 bases; bases outside gene matches: 16. This CDR3 reads CASSPKRGQGARGPEAFF. CDR3 DNA: TGTGCCAGCAGCCCAAAACGGGGACAGGGGGCGAGGGGGCCTGAAGCTTTCTTT.

This clonotype was counted only a few times. The CDR3 DNA reads as TGTGCCAGCGGCGAGGGATCTTACGAGCAGTACTTC. It specifies CASGEGSYEQYF. The chain couples TRBV12-3 or TRBV12-4 to TRBJ2-7; tentatively, D is TRBD2 (5 bases). The V gene lost 8 bases and the J gene lost 4 bases, with 12 bases spanning the gap. The CDR3 length is 12 residues.

J is TRBJ1-4 and V is TRBV4-3, with a weak D call TRBD1 (5 bases). Germline-derived CDR1 and CDR2 are LGHNA and YSLEER. The CDR3 covers 15 residues. V lost 4 bases and J lost 2, with 11 bases in between. CDR3 loop: CASSPVGDTNEKLFF. The CDR3 bases are TGCGCCAGCAGCCCAGTCGGGGACACTAATGAAAAACTGTTTTTT.

In its sample, this clonotype was seen a few times. The V call is TRBV7-9, the J call TRBJ1-6; TRBD1 matches 8 bases. V gave up 1 base and J gave up 9 bases; unmatched junction bases: 2. The CDR3 runs to 14 residues. Germline V gene lookup returns CDR1 SEHNR and CDR2 FQNEAQ (reference sequence). In DNA, the CDR3 is TGTGCCAGCAGCTTAGTACAGGGGGGTTCACCCCTCCACTTT. Amino acids: CASSLVQGGSPLHF.

The gene calls are TRBV9 and TRBJ2-1, with a possible D match to TRBD1 (6 bases). Germline lookup yields CDR1 SGDLS and CDR2 YYNGEE. The CDR3 consists of 16 residues. The ends were cut back, 3 bases at V and 3 bases at J, with 16 bases in the middle. The CDR3 DNA follows: TGTGCCAGCAGCGATGGGGGCAGCGCTTTCTACAATGAGCAGTTCTTC. This translates into CASSDGGSAFYNEQFF.

The chain couples TRBV27 to TRBJ2-7; possible D gene TRBD2, 7 bases. Germline values: CDR1 MNHEY, CDR2 SMNVEV (reference sequence). Trimming removed 6 bases from V and 5 bases from J, with 29 bases in between. The CDR3 loop spans 18 amino acids. Written as DNA, the CDR3 is TGTGCCAGCAGCTCTGTTCTGGGCCTTGGGGGGGCGCACCACGAGCAGTACGTC. Residues: CASSSVLGLGGAHHEQYV.

The gene calls are TRBV19 and TRBJ2-6; D unresolved. V was cut by 3 bases and J by 0 bases, with 12 bases left in between. Germline-derived CDR1 and CDR2 are LNHDA and SQIVND (reference sequence). This CDR3 is 17 amino acids long. DNA of the CDR3: TGTGCCAGTAGTATGGGCTTCTACGACTCTGGGGCCAACGTCCTGACTTTC. Protein product: CASSMGFYDSGANVLTF.

This clonotype occurred a few times. V and J are TRBV6-2 or TRBV6-3 and TRBJ1-1; D might be TRBD1 (5 bases). V gave up 0 bases and J gave up 0 bases, with 11 bases separating them. The CDR3 is 16 amino acids. The germline CDR1 and CDR2 sequences are MNHEY and SVGEGT. CDR3 in amino acids: CASSYSRQWMNTEAFF. The CDR3 DNA sequence: TGTGCCAGCAGTTACTCGAGACAGTGGATGAACACTGAAGCTTTCTTT.

This clonotype was recorded at least ten times. The V and J genes are TRBV7-6 and TRBJ1-1, with 9 bases aligning to TRBD1. This CDR3 region has 18 residues. J gave up 4 bases and V 5 bases, and 17 bases lay outside the gene matches. Germline V gene sequence: CDR1 SGHVS, CDR2 FNYEAQ. The CDR3 spells CASSPFRSQQGATTEAFF. The CDR3 coding sequence is TGTGCCAGCAGCCCTTTTCGCTCGCAACAGGGGGCGACCACTGAAGCTTTCTTT.

This clonotype showed up many times. This rearrangement joins TRBV27 to TRBJ2-7; D may be TRBD2 (6 bases). Germline V gene data show CDR1 as MNHEY and CDR2 as SMNVEV (reference sequence). V was clipped by 8 bases and J by 2 bases, with 34 bases between them. The CDR3 has 20 amino acids. The DNA of the CDR3 is TGTGCCAGCTATTTACGCAGCAGTTTATACGACAGCCGGGGGACCTACGAGCAGTACGTC. This encodes CASYLRSSLYDSRGTYEQYV.